A selection of T cell receptor beta chains follows, all from one sample in a study of T-cell memory formation after mild COVID-19. TCRdb ran MiXCR on the 5' RACE reads and lists one entry per CDR3 protein. The profile shows approximately 65,000 distinct CDR3 sequences, about a tenth of them singletons. The sample comprised PBMCs or a T cell subset sorted from them (not recorded which). The receptors originated from a man younger than 30 who had mild COVID-19 (a few samples of this study predate the infection). Cell type and time point are not known. Both conserved end residues are part of each CDR3. D genes are given only for firm matches. Only some rows state a clone size, as once, few, many or a class for expanded clones.

V gene	D gene	J gene	clone size	CDR3 protein	CDR3 DNA
TRBV6-5	TRBD2	TRBJ2-3	many	CASSKPAGGEDTQYF	TGTGCCAGCAGTAAACCGGCGGGGGGTGAGGATACGCAGTATTTT
TRBV7-2	NA	TRBJ1-2	NA	CASSLGGSRGYTF	TGTGCCAGCAGCTTAGGAGGCAGCAGGGGCTACACCTTC
TRBV7-2	NA	TRBJ2-5	few	CASSPVGSQETQYF	TGTGCCAGCAGCCCCGTGGGTTCCCAAGAGACCCAGTACTTC
TRBV7-2	TRBD1	TRBJ1-1	few	CASSQGTGGTEAFF	TGTGCCAGCAGCCAAGGAACAGGGGGCACTGAAGCTTTCTTT
TRBV14	NA	TRBJ2-7	NA	CASSHFDGYEQYF	TGTGCCAGCAGCCATTTCGACGGCTACGAGCAGTACTTC
TRBV4-3	TRBD1	TRBJ2-7	NA	CASSQEPRTGYEQYF	TGCGCCAGCAGCCAGGAACCAAGGACAGGCTACGAGCAGTACTTC
TRBV7-3	NA	TRBJ2-3	many	CASSSLVPDTQYF	TGTGCCAGCAGCTCCTTAGTGCCAGATACGCAGTATTTT
TRBV7-3	NA	TRBJ2-3	few	CASSPLPGGTDTQYF	TGTGCCAGCAGCCCCTTGCCAGGGGGCACAGATACGCAGTATTTT
TRBV18	NA	TRBJ2-3	NA	CASSRSASTDTQYF	TGTGCCAGCTCACGGTCGGCCAGCACAGATACGCAGTATTTT
TRBV7-2	NA	TRBJ2-5	few	CASSLRPGQETQYF	TGTGCCAGCAGCTTACGGCCGGGCCAAGAGACCCAGTACTTC
TRBV12-3/TRBV12-4	TRBD1	TRBJ2-7	NA	CASSRETGVNEQYF	TGTGCCAGCAGTCGAGAGACAGGGGTCAACGAGCAGTACTTC
TRBV6-2/TRBV6-3	NA	TRBJ1-2	NA	CASSYFGAGYGYTF	TGTGCCAGCAGTTACTTCGGAGCGGGCTATGGCTACACCTTC
TRBV11-2	NA	TRBJ2-1	many	CASSLVLERFF	TGTGCCAGCAGCTTAGTTTTGGAGCGGTTCTTC
TRBV4-1	TRBD2	TRBJ2-3	NA	CASSQDVTGGLGDTQYF	TGCGCCAGCAGCCAAGATGTGACGGGGGGGCTTGGAGATACGCAGTATTTT
TRBV11-2	NA	TRBJ1-6	NA	CASSPLTGRNSPLHF	TGTGCCAGCAGCCCTCTGACAGGTCGAAATTCACCCCTCCACTTT
TRBV15	NA	TRBJ2-2	NA	CATSSQNTGELFF	TGTGCCACCAGCAGTCAGAACACCGGGGAGCTGTTTTTT
TRBV4-2	TRBD1	TRBJ1-2	few	CASSRQNRGRTYGYTF	TGTGCCAGCAGCCGCCAGAACAGGGGGCGGACCTATGGCTACACCTTC
TRBV18	NA	TRBJ2-3	NA	CASSPLFDRSTDTQYF	TGTGCCAGCTCACCTTTGTTCGACAGAAGCACAGATACGCAGTATTTT
TRBV7-2	NA	TRBJ2-2	few	CASSPGGLYTGELFF	TGTGCCAGCAGCCCAGGGGGACTATACACCGGGGAGCTGTTTTTT
TRBV18	TRBD2	TRBJ2-3	NA	CASSRSGATDTQYF	TGTGCCAGCTCACGGAGCGGGGCCACAGATACGCAGTATTTT
TRBV4-2	TRBD2	TRBJ2-7	few	CASSQVAGGSYEQYF	TGTGCCAGCAGCCAAGTAGCGGGGGGCTCCTACGAGCAGTACTTC
TRBV7-2	NA	TRBJ2-2	NA	CASRPGWDGELFF	TGTGCCAGCAGGCCCGGCTGGGACGGGGAGCTGTTTTTT
TRBV7-6	TRBD1	TRBJ1-1	NA	CASSPGQGGYTEAFF	TGTGCCAGCAGCCCAGGACAGGGAGGTTACACTGAAGCTTTCTTT
TRBV7-2	TRBD1	TRBJ1-3	NA	CASSRLTGVSGNTIYF	TGTGCCAGCAGCCGACTGACAGGGGTCTCTGGAAACACCATATATTTT
TRBV5-1	TRBD2	TRBJ2-1	many	CASSPSSGGTSYNEQFF	TGCGCCAGCAGTCCCTCTAGCGGCGGTACGTCCTACAATGAGCAGTTCTTC
TRBV9	NA	TRBJ2-1	once	CASSVIGPSNEQFF	TGTGCCAGCAGCGTGATCGGGCCCTCCAATGAGCAGTTCTTC
TRBV24-1	NA	TRBJ2-1	many	CATAPAGSYNEQFF	TGTGCCACCGCCCCCGCCGGCTCCTACAATGAGCAGTTCTTC
TRBV4-3	NA	TRBJ2-3	NA	CASSQDSTGNTQYF	TGCGCCAGCAGCCAAGATAGCACCGGGAATACGCAGTATTTT
TRBV6-2/TRBV6-3	NA	TRBJ2-2	NA	CASGLSGELFF	TGTGCCAGCGGATTATCCGGGGAGCTGTTTTTT
TRBV4-1	NA	TRBJ1-2	few	CASSRGTEQYGYTF	TGCGCCAGCAGCCGCGGGACCGAGCAGTATGGCTACACCTTC